The next 2 T cell receptor beta chains were all read from a single sample in a study of shared clonotypes between healthy human individuals. The method was immunoSEQ multiplex PCR; TCRdb's version includes in-frame clones alone and lacks a portion of them. The sample lists about 1.1 million clones; 77% were seen once. Input material: memory CD4+ T cells from PBMCs. Regarding subset: CD45RA-negative fraction. These receptor sequences come from a man younger than 35 in good health. Some clones in this sample may be carry-over from other donors' samples.

V usage is TRBV6-5 and J usage is TRBJ2-3, with D perhaps being TRBD1 or TRBD2 (5 bases each). This CDR3 has 15 residues. Trimming pared 2 bases from V and 4 bases from J, leaving 13 bases between. In germline, CDR1 is MNHEY, CDR2 SVGAGI. This CDR3 is CASSYRGMGADTQYF. CDR3 nucleotides: TGTGCCAGCAGTTACAGGGGTATGGGAGCAGATACGCAGTATTTT.

V and J are TRBV6-1 and TRBJ2-7, with TRBD1 identical over 11 bases. V gave up 4 bases and J gave up 3 bases; unmatched junction bases: 2. CDR1 is MNHNS and CDR2 is SASEGT in the germline V gene. This CDR3 has 14 amino acids. The DNA for the CDR3 is TGTGCCAGCAGTGGGACAGGGGGCGACTACGAGCAGTACTTC. Its protein is CASSGTGGDYEQYF.